These 8 T cell receptor beta chains were all obtained from the same sample, sequenced in a study of T cell responses to AZD1222 COVID-19 vaccine (dated by TCRdb to the early 2020s). Receptor libraries were prepared by the immunoSEQ multiplex PCR assay. Sourced from immuneACCESS, this table was stored by TCRdb with only in-frame sequences that have V and J called. A share of the clones is absent; for the studies checked, an unresolved V gene accounts for under half, and the remainder has no known explanation. The sample contains 120,000 to 150,000 clones, almost 90% of them found a single time. Of the sample, 1.5% to 2% is held by the ten largest clones. This specimen's time point label, per the study, means: about 28 days (+/-7) after the second vaccine dose. The sequenced sample was peripheral blood, obtained 28 days after the second AZD1222 dose. Receptor source: an adult who received the AZD1222 COVID-19 vaccine.

The V and J genes are TRBV28 and TRBJ1-4; 7 bases line up with TRBD1. Germline loops: CDR1 MDHEN, CDR2 SYDVKM. CDR3 size: 16 residues. Unmatched junction bases numbered 9, after V lost 3 bases and J lost 5 bases. The CDR3: CASSFPGTVGNEKLFF. The CDR3 coding sequence is TGTGCCAGCAGTTTTCCCGGGACAGTGGGAAATGAAAAACTGTTTTTT.

This rearrangement joins TRBV5-1 to TRBJ2-1; D may be TRBD2 (5 bases). The germline V gene has CDR1 SGHRS and CDR2 YFSETQ. The CDR3 runs 14 residues. V lost 4 bases and J 6 bases, leaving 14 bases between the germline ends. CDR3 bases: TGCGCCAGCAGCGCGGACGGACTGACCAATGAGCAGTTCTTC. Translated, it gives CASSADGLTNEQFF.

This chain links TRBV3-1 (or the pseudogene TRBV3-2) with TRBJ2-7; D is ambiguous. Germline CDR1 reads LGHDT; CDR2 reads YNNKEL (reference sequence). The CDR3 covers 13 residues. Trimming shortened V by 0 bases and J by 4 bases, and 7 bases separated the two germline ends. CDR3 in amino acids: CASSQDDGYEQYV. CDR3 DNA sequence: TGTGCCAGCAGCCAAGACGACGGGTACGAGCAGTACGTC.

This CDR3 reads CASSLAAGWYNEQFF. The CDR3 nucleotides read TGTGCCAGCAGCTTAGCCGCGGGATGGTACAATGAGCAGTTCTTC. The rearrangement joins TRBV7-2 to TRBJ2-1; possibly TRBD2 for D (6 bases). This CDR3 region has 15 residues. Germline CDR1 reads SGHTA; CDR2 reads FQGNSA. V lost 0 bases to trimming and J lost 4 bases, with 10 bases between them. The whole variable domain, remainder taken from reference TRBV7-2 and TRBJ2-1, is GAGVSQSPSNKVTEKGKDVELRCDPISGHTALYWYRQSLGQGLEFLIYFQGNSAPDKSGLPSDRFSAERTGGSVSTLTIQRTQQEDSAVYLCASSLAAGWYNEQFFGPGTRLTVL.

The chain uses TRBV6-5 and TRBJ1-5; 7 nucleotides agree with TRBD1. The CDR3 contains 15 residues. The V gene end was trimmed by 6 bases and the J gene end by 1 base; junction bases not matched to a gene: 6. The germline V gene has CDR1 MNHEY and CDR2 SVGAGI. The CDR3 DNA sequence: TGTGCCAGCAGGGGGGGGACAGTAAGCAATCAGCCCCAGCATTTT. Residues: CASRGGTVSNQPQHF.

The rearrangement joins TRBV5-1 to TRBJ1-5; D gene unclear. V was pared by 2 bases and J by 3 bases, with 9 bases between. From germline, CDR1 is SGHRS and CDR2 YFSETQ. This CDR3 comprises 14 residues. The CDR3 region has the DNA TGCGCCAGCAGCTTAGTAGGCGACAATCAGCCCCAGCATTTT. Its protein is CASSLVGDNQPQHF. The full variable domain, in which reference TRBV5-1 and TRBJ1-5 provide the parts outside the CDR3, is KAGVTQTPRYLIKTRGQQVTLSCSPISGHRSVSWYQQTPGQGLQFLFEYFSETQRNKGNFPGRFSGRQFSNSRSEMNVSTLELGDSALYLCASSLVGDNQPQHFGDGTRLSIL.

The rearrangement links TRBV10-3 to TRBJ2-1; perhaps D is TRBD1 or TRBD2 (6 bases each). The CDR3 has 15 residues. Trimming took 5 bases from V and 6 from J, leaving 17 bases between them. Germline lookup yields CDR1 ENHRY and CDR2 SYGVKD. The CDR3 loop is CAISKRGDAVNEQFF. In nucleotides, the CDR3 is TGTGCCATCAGTAAGAGGGGGGACGCGGTCAATGAGCAGTTCTTC.

The J gene is TRBJ2-2, the V gene TRBV19; maybe TRBD1 (6 bases). The germline V and J ends were trimmed by 9 bases and 8 bases, with 19 bases remaining between them. The CDR3 is 14 amino acids. Germline loops: CDR1 LNHDA, CDR2 SQIVND (reference sequence). CDR3 region: CASSLDSLRGELFF. As DNA, the CDR3 is TGTGCCAGCAGCCTGGACAGTTTGAGGGGGGAGCTGTTTTTT. The variable domain in full, with the rest retrieved from reference TRBV19 and TRBJ2-2, is DGGITQSPKYLFRKEGQNVTLSCEQNLNHDAMYWYRQDPGQGLRLIYYSQIVNDFQKGDIAEGYSVSREKKESFPLTVTSAQKNPTAFYLCASSLDSLRGELFFGEGSRLTVL.